The 32 T cell receptor beta chains below come from one sample, sequenced in a study of patients and donors after allogeneic stem cell transplantation. TCRdb itself ran the RT-PCR reads through MiXCR, one entry per CDR3 protein. The profile shows about 74,000 distinct CDR3 sequences, roughly 29% of them singletons. The source material was blood, either unsorted or a sorted T cell fraction (not recorded which). The receptor set was obtained from a human donor who was either an allogeneic HSCT recipient or a stem cell or donor lymphocyte infusion donor (not recorded which). It is not recorded whose cells these are; they may come from a transplant donor.

This clonotype was detected a few times. The chain combines TRBV5-8 with TRBJ2-5; possible D gene TRBD2, 6 bases. Germline CDR1 SGHTS, CDR2 YDEGEE. V lost 0 bases and J 1 base, leaving 16 bases between the germline ends. The CDR3 has 17 amino acids. The CDR3 is CASSLVFRRELQETQYF. In nucleotides, the CDR3 is TGTGCCAGCAGCTTGGTGTTCCGGAGGGAACTCCAAGAGACCCAGTACTTC.

The V and J genes are TRBV7-9 and TRBJ2-5, with D perhaps given as TRBD1 or TRBD2 (5 bases each). Germline-derived CDR1 and CDR2 are SEHNR and FQNEAQ (reference sequence). This CDR3 contains 16 residues. Trimming left V 5 bases short and J 4 bases short, with 20 bases between. CDR3 sequence: CASSPLYGAGLETQYF. CDR3 DNA: TGTGCCAGCAGCCCACTCTACGGGGCAGGGCTAGAGACCCAGTACTTC. Complete variable domain (other parts from reference TRBV7-9 and TRBJ2-5): DTGVSQNPRHKITKRGQNVTFRCDPISEHNRLYWYRQTLGQGPEFLTYFQNEAQLEKSRLLSDRFSAERPKGSFSTLEIQRTEQGDSAMYLCASSPLYGAGLETQYFGPGTRLLVL.

This clonotype was picked up many times. The chain carries TRBV6-6 and TRBJ1-1, with 12 bases identical to TRBD1. The length of the CDR3 is 16 residues. V lost 6 bases to trimming and J lost 10 bases; unmatched junction nucleotides: 15. Germline lookup yields CDR1 MNHNY and CDR2 SVGAGI (reference sequence). The CDR3 DNA sequence: TGTGCCAGCAGCCACCGGGGACAGGGGGCTGGTTTGGGAGCTTTCTTT. Translation gives CASSHRGQGAGLGAFF.

This clonotype occurred a few times. The rearrangement joins TRBV29-1 to TRBJ1-2; the D gene is possibly TRBD1 (6 bases). V lost 1 base, J lost 4 bases, and 10 bases lay in between. The CDR3 is made up of 13 amino acids. Germline values: CDR1 SQVTM, CDR2 ANQGSEA. The CDR3 loop reads CSVEGDRPYGYTF. CDR3 nucleotides: TGCAGCGTTGAAGGAGACAGGCCCTATGGCTACACCTTC. Full variable domain (outside the CDR3, taken from reference TRBV29-1 and TRBJ1-2): SAVISQKPSRDICQRGTSLTIQCQVDSQVTMMFWYRQQPGQSLTLIATANQGSEATYESGFVIDKFPISRPNLTFSTLTVSNMSPEDSSIYLCSVEGDRPYGYTFGSGTRLTVV.

There are a few counts of this clonotype. The rearrangement joins TRBV20-1 to TRBJ2-7; TRBD2 agrees at 9 bases. The CDR3 has 14 amino acids. Unmatched junction bases numbered 9, after V lost 6 bases and J lost 3 bases. Germline V CDR1 and CDR2: DFQATT, SNEGSKA (reference sequence). The CDR3 loop is CSAASETSGYEQYF. CDR3 nucleotide sequence: TGCAGTGCCGCTTCGGAGACTAGCGGCTACGAGCAGTACTTC.

This clonotype was observed a few times. The genes are TRBV4-2 and TRBJ2-7, with D hard to call. This CDR3 contains 8 residues. The germline V gene has CDR1 LGHNA and CDR2 YNFKEQ. Trimming stripped 2 bases from V and 10 bases from J, with 0 bases between. CDR3 bases: TGTGCCAGCAGCCAACAGTACTTC. As protein: CASSQQYF.

This clonotype was counted between two and nine times. The chain carries TRBV12-3 or TRBV12-4 and TRBJ1-5; D is perhaps TRBD1 (5 bases). Between the trimmed V and J ends, which lost 2 bases and 8 bases, there was a span of 10 bases. There are 13 residues in the CDR3. The CDR3: CASSLFAREPQHF. The CDR3 DNA sequence: TGTGCCAGCAGTTTATTTGCCAGGGAGCCCCAGCATTTT.

V and J are TRBV20-1 and TRBJ2-1, with D perhaps matching TRBD1 (6 bases). This CDR3 has 15 amino acids. V was shortened by 0 bases and J by 9 bases, with 18 bases between the two germline ends. Germline assignment: CDR1 DFQATT and CDR2 SNEGSKA (reference sequence). CDR3 protein: CSARDSLGIGGEQFF. The CDR3 DNA sequence: TGCAGTGCTAGAGATTCTCTCGGGATAGGGGGTGAGCAGTTCTTC.

The V gene is TRBV10-3, the J gene TRBJ2-3; D unresolved. Germline CDR1 reads ENHRY; CDR2 reads SYGVKD. This CDR3 is built from 11 residues. V was shortened by 5 bases and J by 5 bases, with 5 bases between the two germline ends. The CDR3 protein is CAISSGDTQYF. In nucleotides, the CDR3 is TGTGCCATCAGTTCCGGAGATACGCAGTATTTT.

This clonotype was picked up a small number of times. The J gene is TRBJ1-2, the V gene TRBV10-3, with TRBD1 identical over 10 bases. The CDR3 runs 13 residues. Germline trimming cut 6 bases from V and 6 bases from J; bases unmatched to any gene: 4. Germline V gene sequence: CDR1 ENHRY, CDR2 SYGVKD. Here the CDR3 reads CAIRAGTGDGYTF. CDR3 coding DNA: TGTGCCATCAGGGCCGGGACAGGGGATGGCTACACCTTC.

This clonotype was counted a few times. The CDR3 protein is CASSSGQEVNEQFF. The DNA for the CDR3 is TGTGCCAGCAGCTCAGGACAGGAAGTGAATGAGCAGTTCTTC. The chain employs TRBV11-2 and TRBJ2-1; 7 bases match TRBD1. The CDR3 contains 14 residues. CDR1 is SGHAT and CDR2 is FQNNGV in the germline V gene. Trimming took 4 bases from V and 7 from J; bases not matched to a gene: 7.

This rearrangement joins TRBV12-3 or TRBV12-4 to TRBJ1-1, with D unclear. The CDR3 runs 11 residues. With 2 bases removed from V and 7 bases from J, the gap between germline ends came to 5 bases. The CDR3 DNA follows: TGTGCCAGCAGTTTATTGGGTGAAGCTTTCTTT. It translates to CASSLLGEAFF.

This chain links TRBV29-1 with TRBJ2-2; no definite D call. The V end was cut by 2 bases, the J end by 6 bases, with 4 bases between. This CDR3 has 11 residues. In germline, CDR1 is SQVTM, CDR2 ANQGSEA. The CDR3 protein is CSVEYSGELFF. The CDR3 DNA reads TGCAGCGTTGAATATTCCGGGGAGCTGTTTTTT.

In its sample, this clonotype was seen a few times. This rearrangement joins TRBV6-2 or TRBV6-3 to TRBJ1-1; 9 nucleotides line up with TRBD1. Germline V gene lookup returns CDR1 MNHEY and CDR2 SVGEGT. The CDR3 has 15 amino acids. V trimming: 8 bases; J trimming: 2 bases; junction bases outside the gene matches: 9. The DNA for the CDR3 is TGTGCCAGCCGGTTAGACAGGGGGTTTAACACTGAAGCTTTCTTT. Its translation: CASRLDRGFNTEAFF.

Worth noting for this clonotype: At one end, the junction sequence differs from germline, possibly due to a read error. The gene calls are TRBV6-2 or TRBV6-3 and TRBJ2-5; 9 bases are a match to TRBD2. This CDR3 comprises 14 residues. The germline V gene has CDR1 MNHEY and CDR2 SVGEGT. The CDR3 DNA reads TGTGCCAGCAGGACCATAGCGGGGGAAGAGACCCAGTACTTT. This translates into CASRTIAGEETQYF.

The rearrangement uses TRBV20-1 and TRBJ1-5; D remains unclear. In germline, CDR1 is DFQATT, CDR2 SNEGSKA (reference sequence). Trimming shortened V by 5 bases and J by 4 bases, and 21 bases separated the two germline ends. The CDR3 sequence is 16 residues long. This CDR3 is CSARVRGGGWNQPQHF. CDR3 coding DNA: TGCAGTGCTCGAGTACGAGGTGGCGGATGGAATCAGCCCCAGCATTTT.

The chain combines TRBV20-1 with TRBJ2-7; a weak D match, TRBD1 (5 bases). The V end was cut by 6 bases, the J end by 1 base, with 13 bases between. CDR1 is DFQATT and CDR2 is SNEGSKA in the germline V gene (reference sequence). This CDR3 region has 13 residues. CDR3: CSATDSFSYEQYF. The DNA of the CDR3 is TGCAGTGCAACCGACAGTTTTTCCTACGAGCAGTACTTC.

This clonotype was observed a few times. The chain links TRBV11-2 to TRBJ2-1, with D unresolved. The CDR3 is made up of 15 amino acids. V dropped 2 bases and J dropped 5 bases, with 13 bases sitting between them. Per the germline V gene, CDR1 is SGHAT and CDR2 is FQNNGV. CDR3 in amino acids: CASSLMLVADNEQFF. Here the CDR3 DNA reads TGTGCCAGCAGCTTAATGTTGGTAGCTGACAATGAGCAGTTCTTC. Full variable domain (rest looked up from reference TRBV11-2 and TRBJ2-1): EAGVAQSPRYKIIEKRQSVAFWCNPISGHATLYWYQQILGQGPKLLIQFQNNGVVDDSQLPKDRFSAERLKGVDSTLKIQPAKLEDSAVYLCASSLMLVADNEQFFGPGTRLTVL.

The table lists this clonotype with a few counts. This chain uses TRBV5-1 with TRBJ1-4; the D gene is possibly TRBD1 (6 bases). The CDR3 has 13 residues. Trimming left V 8 bases short and J 1 base short, with 9 bases between. From germline, CDR1 is SGHRS and CDR2 YFSETQ. The CDR3 DNA follows: TGCGCCAGTGCACAGGGAACTAATGAAAAACTGTTTTTT. As protein: CASAQGTNEKLFF.

The chain carries TRBV20-1 and TRBJ1-1; 7 positions match TRBD1. J was trimmed by 3 bases and V by 1 base; bases with no gene match: 5. Germline assignment: CDR1 DFQATT and CDR2 SNEGSKA (reference sequence). The CDR3 totals 14 residues. CDR3 region: CSARAGTVYTEAFF. Here the CDR3 DNA reads TGCAGTGCTAGAGCCGGGACAGTGTACACTGAAGCTTTCTTT.

The sample holds a few counts of this clonotype. The chain recombines TRBV7-2 with TRBJ1-1, with D unclear. CDR3 size: 15 residues. Trimming stripped 5 bases from V and 2 bases from J, with 15 bases between. Germline CDR1 is SGHTA and CDR2 is FQGNSA. CDR3 amino acids: CASSPRHGRNTEAFF. CDR3 nucleotides: TGTGCCAGCAGCCCCCGACATGGGCGAAACACTGAAGCTTTCTTT.

V gene TRBV24-1 combines with J gene TRBJ2-7; TRBD2 might be the D (6 bases). Between the trimmed V and J ends, which lost 4 bases and 3 bases, there was a span of 15 bases. The V gene's germline CDR1 is KGHDR and CDR2 SFDVKD. There are 15 residues in the CDR3. As DNA, the CDR3 is TGTGCCACCAGTGACCCGACTAGTTCTCGCTACGAGCAGTACTTC. Amino acid sequence: CATSDPTSSRYEQYF.

This clonotype was detected ten times or more. This sequence joins TRBV20-1 and TRBJ1-2, with 10 nucleotides matching TRBD1. Germline trimming cut 6 bases from V and 3 bases from J; bases unmatched to any gene: 4. This CDR3 is built from 13 residues. Looked up from germline, CDR1 is DFQATT and CDR2 is SNEGSKA (reference sequence). The CDR3 loop reads CSASGQGDYGYTF. CDR3 bases: TGCAGTGCCAGCGGACAGGGGGACTATGGCTACACCTTC.

The genes are TRBV10-3 and TRBJ2-3; TRBD2 matches 8 bases. CDR3 length: 18 amino acids. J was trimmed by 2 bases and V by 2 bases; bases with no gene match: 12. The germline V gene has CDR1 ENHRY and CDR2 SYGVKD. The DNA of the CDR3 is TGTGCCATCAGTGAGCCCCCTGAGCGGGGGACAATCACAGATACGCAGTATTTT. This codes for CAISEPPERGTITDTQYF.

The chain combines TRBV7-9 with TRBJ1-2, with a possible D match to TRBD1 (6 bases). The V gene's germline CDR1 is SEHNR and CDR2 FQNEAQ (reference sequence). The ends were cut back, 3 bases at V and 7 bases at J, with 9 bases in the middle. The CDR3 sequence is 12 residues long. DNA for the CDR3: TGTGCCAGCAGCTTCGAGGGGGGTGGCTACACCTTC. Protein: CASSFEGGGYTF.

V usage is TRBV15 and J usage is TRBJ1-1; D not resolved. V lost 4 bases and J lost 4, with 10 bases in between. The CDR3 loop spans 13 amino acids. CDR1 is LNHNV, CDR2 YYDKDF, per germline (reference sequence). The DNA for the CDR3 is TGTGCCACCAGCACCAGCGGGGTCACTGAAGCTTTCTTT. Translation gives CATSTSGVTEAFF.

The chain has TRBV12-3 or TRBV12-4 and TRBJ2-1; unclear D gene. CDR3 length equals 15 residues. With 5 bases removed from V and 7 bases from J, the gap between germline ends came to 18 bases. The CDR3 reads CASSAPGLDYNEQFF. CDR3 coding DNA: TGTGCCAGCAGTGCCCCTGGGCTCGATTATAATGAGCAGTTCTTC.

The genes are TRBV6-6 and TRBJ2-3, with TRBD2 matching over 7 bases. The CDR3 runs to 14 residues. CDR1 and CDR2 from the germline V gene are MNHNY and SVGAGI (reference sequence). V lost 5 bases, J lost 2 bases, and 4 bases stayed unmatched. The DNA of the CDR3 is TGTGCCAGCAGTGGACTAGATTTCACAGATACGCAGTATTTT. It yields the protein CASSGLDFTDTQYF.

The V call is TRBV5-1, the J call TRBJ1-6; TRBD1 aligns across 8 bases. The CDR3 loop spans 15 amino acids. Germline loops: CDR1 SGHRS, CDR2 YFSETQ. Trimming cost V 0 bases and J 10 bases; bases outside gene matches: 6. The DNA for the CDR3 is TGCGCCAGCAGCTTGGGTGGCAGGGGGCGATCACCCCTCCACTTT. This sequence encodes CASSLGGRGRSPLHF.

The chain is built from TRBV12-3 or TRBV12-4 and TRBJ1-3; maybe TRBD1 (5 bases). There are 13 residues in the CDR3. V lost 3 bases, J lost 4 bases, and 7 bases lay in between. The CDR3 region is CASSFRGGNTIYF. In nucleotides, the CDR3 is TGTGCCAGCAGTTTCCGGGGGGGAAACACCATATATTTT.

In DNA form, the CDR3 reads TGTGCCAGCTCACCAGCAGCCGAGACCCAGTACTTC. Its translation is CASSPAAETQYF. V gene TRBV18 combines with J gene TRBJ2-5; D remains ambiguous. CDR1 is KGHSH, CDR2 LQKENI, per germline. Trimming stripped 2 bases from V and 5 bases from J, with 6 bases between. The CDR3 spans 12 residues.

V gene TRBV20-1 combines with J gene TRBJ2-1, with D tentatively TRBD2 (7 bases). The CDR3 loop spans 16 amino acids. The V gene's germline CDR1 is DFQATT and CDR2 SNEGSKA (reference sequence). Trimming cost V 2 bases and J 6 bases, with 20 bases left between them. This CDR3 reads CSARPLGGAYLNEQFF. The DNA of the CDR3 is TGCAGTGCTAGACCATTAGGGGGGGCTTATCTCAATGAGCAGTTCTTC.